The sequence of this T cell receptor (beta chain) was determined in a study of cytomegalovirus exposure and HLA in healthy donors. On this clone itself: Its antigen is undetermined.

60 Vbeta and 13 Jbeta primers were used in PCR. This table comes from immunoSEQ multiplex PCR, and its TCRdb copy is limited to in-frame clones, with some not included. The sample shows about 210,000 clones, under 85% of them seen only once. Findings and limits, study-wide: The authors later linked a missense DCLRE1C variant to TCR beta V- and J-gene trimming.

Germline assignment: CDR1 SNHLY and CDR2 FYNNEI. V lost 6 bases, J lost 7 bases, and 11 bases stayed unmatched. The CDR3 spans 15 residues. The receptor was derived from a woman between 45 and 65 years old in good health and CMV-seropositive. Specimen: PBMCs. The rearrangement uses TRBV2 and TRBJ2-1; 8 bases map to TRBD1. The CDR3 loop is CASSVRTGTWNEQFF. The CDR3 DNA reads as TGTGCCAGCAGCGTCCGGACAGGGACGTGGAATGAGCAGTTCTTC.